The 7 T cell receptor beta chains below were found in one sample sequenced in a study of cytomegalovirus exposure and HLA in healthy donors. The PCR was carried out with 60 Vbeta primers and 13 Jbeta primers. This table comes from immunoSEQ multiplex PCR, and its TCRdb copy is limited to in-frame clones, with some not included. The sample has some 200,000 clones. Input material: PBMCs. These receptors were obtained from a man aged 25 to 40 in good health and CMV-seronegative.

On this clone itself: No conserved phenylalanine or tryptophan is present at the end of the CDR3, so a read error is the likely explanation. The chain joins TRBV19 to TRBJ1-1; 8 bases match TRBD1. Looked up from germline, CDR1 is LNHDA and CDR2 is SQIVND (reference sequence). With V trimmed by 5 bases and J by 0 bases, 23 bases remained unmatched. The CDR3 runs 21 residues. In DNA form, the CDR3 reads TGTGCCAGTAGTGCAAAGATGGGTTTGTTGGACAGGGAGGGTCTGAACACTGAAGCTTTCCTT. This translates into CASSAKMGLLDREGLNTEAFL.

This chain uses TRBV14 with TRBJ2-1; the D is unclear. CDR3 size: 13 residues. Germline V gene lookup returns CDR1 SGHDN and CDR2 FVKESK. Trimming pared 1 base from V and 6 bases from J, leaving 7 bases between. The CDR3 DNA sequence: TGTGCCAGCAGCCAAGTTAAGCGCAATGAGCAGTTCTTC. Protein: CASSQVKRNEQFF.

The chain is built from TRBV19 and TRBJ2-2; 8 bases fit TRBD2. This CDR3 is 17 amino acids long. Germline V lookup: CDR1 LNHDA, CDR2 SQIVND (reference sequence). With V trimmed by 3 bases and J by 9 bases, 15 bases remained unmatched. CDR3 nucleotide sequence: TGTGCCAGTAGTATCTTCATGACTAGCGACCCACGACGGGAGCTGTTTTTT. Its translation is CASSIFMTSDPRRELFF.

The V gene is TRBV6-6, the J gene TRBJ2-7, with 9 bases lining up with TRBD1. Germline loops: CDR1 MNHNY, CDR2 SVGAGI (reference sequence). The CDR3 sequence is 16 residues long. After removal of 4 bases from V and 3 bases from J, the junction contained 10 bases not matched to a gene. CDR3 sequence (DNA): TGTGCCAGCAGTTTCTCAGGACAGGGGTCAGGCTACGAGCAGTACTTC. It is translated as CASSFSGQGSGYEQYF.

This chain joins TRBV18 and TRBJ2-7; 9 bases match TRBD2. Germline CDR1 reads KGHSH; CDR2 reads LQKENI. The CDR3 spans 14 residues. The trim removed 3 bases at V and 5 bases at J, leaving 5 bases unmatched. CDR3 region: CASSPPAGGNEQYF. The CDR3 nucleotides read TGTGCCAGCTCACCCCCTGCGGGGGGGAACGAGCAGTACTTC. Looking up the rest from reference TRBV18 and TRBJ2-7 gives the full variable domain: NAGVMQNPRHLVRRRGQEARLRCSPMKGHSHVYWYRQLPEEGLKFMVYLQKENIIDESGMPKERFSAEFPKEGPSILRIQQVVRGDSAAYFCASSPPAGGNEQYFGPGTRLTVT.

The chain employs TRBV7-9 and TRBJ1-1, with D possibly matching TRBD1 (6 bases). The V end was cut by 0 bases, the J end by 9 bases, with 20 bases between. This CDR3 region has 16 residues. Germline CDR1 SEHNR, CDR2 FQNEAQ (reference sequence). CDR3 in DNA: TGTGCCAGCAGCTTAGCGGGGGGGCCGAGGACCGGGAAAGCTTTCTTT. Amino acids: CASSLAGGPRTGKAFF. Combining the CDR3 with reference TRBV7-9 and TRBJ1-1 gives the whole variable domain DTGVSQNPRHKITKRGQNVTFRCDPISEHNRLYWYRQTLGQGPEFLTYFQNEAQLEKSRLLSDRFSAERPKGSFSTLEIQRTEQGDSAMYLCASSLAGGPRTGKAFFGQGTRLTVV.

This rearrangement joins TRBV7-3 to TRBJ2-2; TRBD1 aligns across 8 bases. V was clipped by 1 base and J by 4 bases; unmatched bases: 14. This CDR3 spans 19 amino acids. Germline V lookup: CDR1 SGHTA, CDR2 FQGTGA. The CDR3 coding sequence is TGTGCCAGCAGCTTAAATTCCTTAAGTGGACAGGGAGGCACCGGGGAGCTGTTTTTT. Protein product: CASSLNSLSGQGGTGELFF. The complete variable domain, with remaining parts taken from reference TRBV7-3 and TRBJ2-2, reads GAGVSQTPSNKVTEKGKYVELRCDPISGHTALYWYRQSLGQGPEFLIYFQGTGAADDSGLPNDRFFAVRPEGSVSTLKIQRTERGDSAVYLCASSLNSLSGQGGTGELFFGEGSRLTVL.